This T cell receptor beta chain was identified during a study of CXCR3-negative and CXCR3-positive naive CD8 T cells. In regard to this clonotype: The antigen is undetermined.

Germline V gene data show CDR1 as DFQATT and CDR2 as SNEGSKA (reference sequence). CDR3 length equals 13 residues. Whole-study results and caveats: CXCR3-expressing naive cells carried TRB CDR3s more hydrophobic than those of CXCR3-negative naive cells. Whereas both naive subsets had comparably high diversity, memory CD8+ cells had much lower diversity. Surface CD5 looked about the same in the naive subsets, so the authors worked out TCR strength from TRB CDR3 properties.

UMI labels and 5' RACE were used to prepare the TRB cDNA libraries. TCRdb re-called the 5' RACE reads and gives one entry per CDR3 protein, without DNA. Found here are about 150,000 distinct CDR3 sequences; the top ten clones hold approximately 0.28%. Cells that were CD45RO-CCR7+CD27+CD95- constituted naive CD8+ T cells. Sequencing was done on a sample of naive CXCR3+ CD8+ T cells from blood. Sample subset: CD45RO-CCR7+CD27+CD95- naive CD8+ T cells expressing CXCR3 (TNR3+). This TCR came from a human donor in good health. Some clones in this sample may be carry-over from other donors' samples. The rearrangement joins TRBV20-1 to TRBJ2-7; TCRdb's D call of TRBD1 is untestable without DNA. The CDR3 here is CSASFGTLYEQYF.